Presented here are 28 T cell receptor beta chains from one specimen sequenced in a study of T-cell memory formation after mild COVID-19. TCRdb passed the 5' RACE reads through MiXCR, listing each CDR3 protein once. This table has about 250,000 distinct CDR3 sequences, approximately 19% appearing once. Material for sequencing was PBMCs or a T cell subset sorted from them (not recorded which). Receptors were obtained from a man aged 18 to 29 who had mild COVID-19 (a few samples of this study predate the infection). Cell type and time point are not known.

This clonotype was recorded a few times. The chain has TRBV4-3 and TRBJ2-5, with no clear D. The CDR3 is made up of 16 amino acids. The germline V and J ends were trimmed by 1 base and 2 bases, with 14 bases remaining between them. Germline V CDR1 and CDR2: LGHNA, YSLEER. The CDR3 sequence is CASSQVGVRIQETQYF. The DNA of the CDR3 is TGCGCCAGCAGCCAAGTTGGAGTCAGAATACAAGAGACCCAGTACTTC.

The chain carries TRBV7-2 and TRBJ2-1, with D uncertain. V lost 6 bases to trimming and J lost 8 bases, with 11 bases between them. This CDR3 comprises 12 residues. CDR1 is SGHTA and CDR2 is FQGNSA in the germline V gene. The CDR3, as DNA: TGTGCCAGCAGTTACCTCGTGGATGAGCAGTTCTTC. This sequence encodes CASSYLVDEQFF. Full variable domain (remainder filled in from reference TRBV7-2 and TRBJ2-1): GAGVSQSPSNKVTEKGKDVELRCDPISGHTALYWYRQSLGQGLEFLIYFQGNSAPDKSGLPSDRFSAERTGGSVSTLTIQRTQQEDSAVYLCASSYLVDEQFFGPGTRLTVL.

The chain carries TRBV11-2 and TRBJ2-3; 13 bases fit TRBD2. The CDR3 sequence is 16 residues long. CDR1 and CDR2 (germline): SGHAT, FQNNGV. The ends lost 6 bases at V and 2 bases at J; junction bases unmatched: 5. CDR3 sequence (DNA): TGTGCCAGCAGTTCCGGGACTAGCGGGAACACAGATACGCAGTATTTT. It yields the protein CASSSGTSGNTDTQYF.

V and J are TRBV7-2 and TRBJ1-2; D remains unclear. Trimming removed 5 bases at V and 8 bases at J, with 12 bases between. CDR3 length: 12 amino acids. CDR1 SGHTA and CDR2 FQGNSA come from the germline V gene. The CDR3 spells CASSHPTRGYTF. The CDR3, as DNA: TGTGCCAGCAGCCACCCTACCCGGGGCTACACCTTC. Full variable domain (remainder filled in from reference TRBV7-2 and TRBJ1-2): GAGVSQSPSNKVTEKGKDVELRCDPISGHTALYWYRQSLGQGLEFLIYFQGNSAPDKSGLPSDRFSAERTGGSVSTLTIQRTQQEDSAVYLCASSHPTRGYTFGSGTRLTVV.

The V gene is TRBV5-1, the J gene TRBJ2-3; TRBD1 aligns across 10 bases. The germline CDR1 and CDR2 sequences are SGHRS and YFSETQ. The CDR3 consists of 16 residues. Trimming removed 1 base from V and 2 bases from J; junction bases left unmatched: 4. The CDR3 region is CASSLRDRGPTDTQYF. The CDR3 DNA reads TGCGCCAGCAGCTTGCGGGACAGGGGACCCACAGATACGCAGTATTTT.

This sequence joins TRBV24-1 and TRBJ2-5, with no clear D. The V gene's germline CDR1 is KGHDR and CDR2 SFDVKD. CDR3 length: 14 amino acids. V lost 3 bases to trimming and J lost 5 bases, with 12 bases between them. CDR3 region: CATSDPGSGETQYF. CDR3 nucleotide sequence: TGTGCCACCAGTGATCCCGGGTCTGGGGAGACCCAGTACTTC.

This clonotype is classed as medium-sized. The V and J genes are TRBV6-4 and TRBJ2-1, with 10 bases aligning to TRBD2. Germline assignment: CDR1 MRHNA and CDR2 SNTAGT. V dropped 0 bases and J dropped 7; count of bases not matched to a gene: 3. The CDR3 sequence is 15 residues long. CDR3 residues: CASSDSSGGANEQFF. DNA of the CDR3: TGTGCCAGCAGTGACTCGAGCGGGGGGGCAAATGAGCAGTTCTTC.

The chain employs TRBV24-1 and TRBJ2-1, with TRBD2 identical over 10 bases. CDR1 and CDR2 (germline): KGHDR, SFDVKD. V lost 4 bases to trimming and J lost 5 bases; unmatched junction nucleotides: 7. The CDR3 is 16 residues long. The CDR3 loop is CATSDPTSGVNNEQFF. The DNA for the CDR3 is TGTGCCACCAGTGACCCTACTAGCGGGGTAAACAATGAGCAGTTCTTC.

This clonotype was observed a few times. This chain connects TRBV5-1 to TRBJ2-1; D is possibly TRBD1 or TRBD2 (5 bases each). Trimming cost V 5 bases and J 3 bases, with 12 bases left between them. Germline V gene lookup returns CDR1 SGHRS and CDR2 YFSETQ. The CDR3 runs to 14 residues. CDR3 sequence: CASRTGTDYNEQFF. CDR3 in DNA: TGCGCCAGCAGAACCGGGACGGACTACAATGAGCAGTTCTTC.

V and J are TRBV5-5 and TRBJ1-1, with D tentatively TRBD1 (6 bases). The germline V gene has CDR1 SGHKS and CDR2 YYEKEE (reference sequence). The CDR3 spans 16 residues. The germline V and J ends were trimmed by 2 bases and 0 bases, with 14 bases remaining between them. The DNA of the CDR3 is TGTGCCAGCAGCTTAAGGTGGGGGGGCATGAACACTGAAGCTTTCTTT. Translation: CASSLRWGGMNTEAFF.

This clonotype has just a few counts. CDR3 bases: TGTGCCAGCAGCTTAGGAGGTGCAGAGACCCAGTACTTC. Protein product: CASSLGGAETQYF. The chain has TRBV11-3 and TRBJ2-5; D is undetermined. Germline CDR1 is SGHNT and CDR2 is YENEEA. V gave up 1 base and J gave up 4 bases, with 7 bases separating them. The CDR3 consists of 13 residues.

The chain couples TRBV6-6 to TRBJ1-5; D not certain. The germline V gene encodes CDR1 MNHNY and CDR2 SVGAGI (reference sequence). Trimming left V 6 bases short and J 6 bases short, with 15 bases between. This CDR3 spans 14 amino acids. CDR3 protein: CASSRGMESQPQHF. As DNA, the CDR3 is TGTGCCAGCAGCCGTGGGATGGAGTCTCAGCCCCAGCATTTT.

The V call is TRBV6-5, the J call TRBJ2-5, with a weak D call TRBD1 (5 bases). V was shortened by 7 bases and J by 5 bases, with 20 bases between the two germline ends. The CDR3 has 15 amino acids. CDR1 is MNHEY, CDR2 SVGAGI, per germline. The CDR3 here is CASTPGPGPWETQYF. The CDR3 DNA follows: TGTGCCAGCACCCCCGGGCCAGGGCCTTGGGAGACCCAGTACTTC.

The CDR3 spells CASSLKAGSGANVLTF. In nucleotides, the CDR3 is TGTGCCAGCAGCCTTAAGGCGGGTTCTGGGGCCAACGTCCTGACTTTC. V usage is TRBV7-2 and J usage is TRBJ2-6, with D perhaps TRBD2 (5 bases). Trimming left V 5 bases short and J 1 base short, with 12 bases between. Germline V CDR1 and CDR2: SGHTA, FQGNSA. The CDR3 is made up of 16 amino acids.

The sample holds a few counts of this clonotype. The CDR3 spells CSARVVIDTEAFF. The CDR3 DNA follows: TGCAGTGCTAGAGTAGTTATTGACACTGAAGCTTTCTTT. The chain links TRBV20-1 to TRBJ1-1; unclear D gene. V gave up 1 base and J gave up 3 bases, with 9 bases separating them. The germline gives CDR1 DFQATT, CDR2 SNEGSKA (reference sequence). CDR3 length equals 13 residues.

This clonotype appeared a few times. The V gene is TRBV7-6, the J gene TRBJ1-5; D uncertain. The CDR3 has 13 amino acids. Germline assignment: CDR1 SGHVS and CDR2 FNYEAQ. V was cut by 2 bases and J by 7 bases, with 9 bases left in between. The CDR3 DNA reads as TGTGCCAGCAGCTTAAACCCTCAGCAGCCCCAGCATTTT. This translates into CASSLNPQQPQHF. Based on the CDR3 plus reference TRBV7-6 and TRBJ1-5, the full variable domain is GAGVSQSPRYKVTKRGQDVALRCDPISGHVSLYWYRQALGQGPEFLTYFNYEAQQDKSGLPNDRFSAERPEGSISTLTIQRTEQRDSAMYRCASSLNPQQPQHFGDGTRLSIL.

The CDR3 bases are TGTGCCAGCAGTTATCCGGGACAGAGCCTCTACGAGCAGTACGTC. It encodes CASSYPGQSLYEQYV. The chain combines TRBV6-1 with TRBJ2-7, with TRBD1 matching 7 bases. The CDR3 spans 15 residues. Germline lookup yields CDR1 MNHNS and CDR2 SASEGT. J lost 3 bases, V lost 5 bases, and 10 bases had no gene match.

The chain joins TRBV24-1 to TRBJ2-2; 10 nucleotides line up with TRBD1. CDR3 length: 18 amino acids. Germline CDR1 KGHDR, CDR2 SFDVKD. Losses at the gene ends were 9 bases for V and 3 bases for J; bases not matched to a gene: 15. In DNA, the CDR3 is TGTGCCACCTCCACAGTCCCGGGACAGGGGACGGACACCGGGGAGCTGTTTTTT. Translated: CATSTVPGQGTDTGELFF.

The chain recombines TRBV11-2 with TRBJ2-5, with 8 bases lining up with TRBD1. V shed 6 bases, J shed 1 base, and the junction held 7 bases outside the gene matches. The germline gives CDR1 SGHAT, CDR2 FQNNGV. The length of the CDR3 is 15 residues. For the CDR3, the DNA is TGTGCCAGCAGGTCCGGGACAGGAGGCCAAGAGACCCAGTACTTC. As protein: CASRSGTGGQETQYF.

The chain combines TRBV7-2 with TRBJ2-4; D might be TRBD1 (6 bases). Germline V gene lookup returns CDR1 SGHTA and CDR2 FQGNSA. V was clipped by 4 bases and J by 9 bases, with 19 bases between them. The CDR3 runs 15 residues. The CDR3 bases are TGTGCCAGCAGCTCGAGGACAGAGACCTTTTCCATTCAGTACTTC. Residues: CASSSRTETFSIQYF.

This clonotype was counted only a few times. This chain links TRBV12-3 or TRBV12-4 with TRBJ1-1; D remains unclear. With 5 bases removed from V and 3 bases from J, the gap between germline ends came to 10 bases. The CDR3 runs to 13 residues. CDR3 in DNA: TGTGCCAGCAGTCCGAACACGGACACTGAAGCTTTCTTT. Translation: CASSPNTDTEAFF.

V and J are TRBV28 and TRBJ2-7; TRBD2 matches 8 bases. The CDR3 has 18 amino acids. Germline V CDR1 and CDR2: MDHEN, SYDVKM. The CDR3 is CASSLCSGGLLSSYEQYV. The CDR3 DNA follows: TGTGCCAGCAGTCTATGCAGCGGGGGCCTTCTGAGCTCCTACGAGCAGTACGTC.

V usage is TRBV7-3 and J usage is TRBJ2-5; TRBD2 matches 8 bases. CDR1 is SGHTA, CDR2 FQGTGA, per germline. V lost 5 bases to trimming and J lost 1 base; unmatched junction nucleotides: 6. CDR3 length: 15 amino acids. CDR3 sequence reads: CASSISGDTQETQYF. The CDR3 nucleotides read TGTGCCAGCAGCATTAGCGGGGACACCCAAGAGACCCAGTACTTC. The whole variable domain, filled in from reference TRBV7-3 and TRBJ2-5, reads GAGVSQTPSNKVTEKGKYVELRCDPISGHTALYWYRQSLGQGPEFLIYFQGTGAADDSGLPNDRFFAVRPEGSVSTLKIQRTERGDSAVYLCASSISGDTQETQYFGPGTRLLVL.

This clonotype was seen many times. The chain joins TRBV5-1 to TRBJ2-1; 7 nucleotides agree with TRBD2. Germline V lookup: CDR1 SGHRS, CDR2 YFSETQ. The length of the CDR3 is 13 residues. The V gene end was trimmed by 2 bases and the J gene end by 9 bases; junction bases not matched to a gene: 5. Here the CDR3 reads CASSFEAGTEQFF. For the CDR3, the DNA is TGCGCCAGCAGCTTCGAAGCGGGGACTGAGCAGTTCTTC.

This clonotype was counted only a few times. This chain connects TRBV12-3 or TRBV12-4 to TRBJ1-2, with a weak D call TRBD1 (6 bases). V shed 6 bases and J shed 1 base, with 18 bases lying between them. The CDR3 has 16 amino acids. CDR3 sequence (DNA): TGTGCCAGCAGGCATAACCAGGGGCTTCTTAACTATGGCTACACCTTC. It is translated as CASRHNQGLLNYGYTF.

This clonotype was seen only a few times. This rearrangement joins TRBV7-2 to TRBJ1-5, with D tentatively TRBD1 (6 bases). Germline V CDR1 and CDR2: SGHTA, FQGNSA. V was cut by 3 bases and J by 0 bases, with 12 bases left in between. This CDR3 region has 16 residues. The CDR3 loop reads CASSFRGANSNQPQHF. In DNA form, the CDR3 reads TGTGCCAGCAGCTTTCGGGGGGCTAATAGCAATCAGCCCCAGCATTTT. Full variable domain (rest looked up from reference TRBV7-2 and TRBJ1-5): GAGVSQSPSNKVTEKGKDVELRCDPISGHTALYWYRQSLGQGLEFLIYFQGNSAPDKSGLPSDRFSAERTGGSVSTLTIQRTQQEDSAVYLCASSFRGANSNQPQHFGDGTRLSIL.

This chain links TRBV4-3 with TRBJ2-2, with 7 bases aligning to TRBD1. The CDR3 spans 20 residues. Germline values: CDR1 LGHNA, CDR2 YSLEER. V trimming: 0 bases; J trimming: 0 bases; junction bases outside the gene matches: 13. CDR3 in amino acids: CASSQERLGGQFANTGELFF. In DNA form, the CDR3 reads TGCGCCAGCAGCCAAGAGAGATTAGGGGGCCAGTTCGCGAACACCGGGGAGCTGTTTTTT.

The J gene is TRBJ2-1, the V gene TRBV6-5; TRBD1 aligns across 7 bases. The junction had 7 bases not matched to a gene; V was cut back by 5 bases and J by 6 bases. The CDR3 contains 14 residues. The germline gives CDR1 MNHEY, CDR2 SVGAGI. The CDR3 sequence: CASSGRDRINEQFF. The CDR3 DNA is TGTGCCAGCAGTGGCCGGGACAGAATCAATGAGCAGTTCTTC.